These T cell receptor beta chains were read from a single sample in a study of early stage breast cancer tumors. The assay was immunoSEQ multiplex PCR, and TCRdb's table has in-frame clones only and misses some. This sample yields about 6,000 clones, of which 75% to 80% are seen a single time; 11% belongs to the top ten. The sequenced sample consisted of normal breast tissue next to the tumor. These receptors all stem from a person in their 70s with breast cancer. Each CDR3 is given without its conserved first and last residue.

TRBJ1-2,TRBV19,ATERTGLNYGYT
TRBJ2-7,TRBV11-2,ASSLVGGLYEQY
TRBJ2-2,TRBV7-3,ASSLREDGELF
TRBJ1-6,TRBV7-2,ASSLWTGSNSPLH
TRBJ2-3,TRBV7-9,ASSSQAVNQY
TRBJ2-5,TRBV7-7,ASSSRAPTGGLGETQY
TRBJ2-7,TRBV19,ASSPPQGQGINEQY
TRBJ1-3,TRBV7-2,ASSSSSQFSGNTIY
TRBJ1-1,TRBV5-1,ASSADGAFGTEAF
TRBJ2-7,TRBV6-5,ASSYEVGSSYEQY
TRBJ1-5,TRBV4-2,ASSQAGGGNQPQH
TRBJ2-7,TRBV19,ASSSGTGGYEQY
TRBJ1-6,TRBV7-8,ASSSPLGSSNSPLH
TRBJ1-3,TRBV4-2,ASSQAGQAGNTIY
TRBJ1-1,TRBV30,AWSRTGALNTEAF
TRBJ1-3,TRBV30,AWGRDSFSGNTIY
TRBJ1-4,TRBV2,ASRALPGDKLF
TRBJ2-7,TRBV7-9,ASSLGTAGYEQY
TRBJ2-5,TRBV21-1,ASSQGDRAQWTQY
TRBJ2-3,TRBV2,ASSPRSGGADTQY
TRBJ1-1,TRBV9,ASTLGQGDTEAF
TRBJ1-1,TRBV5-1,ASRPGTVNTEAF
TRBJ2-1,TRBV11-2,ASSLGVTSWNEQF
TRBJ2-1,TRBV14,ASSQGTFPLSYNEQF
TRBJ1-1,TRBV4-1,ASSLGTGNNEAF
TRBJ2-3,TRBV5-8,ASSLGYTRTDTQY
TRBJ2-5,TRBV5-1,ASSLETGVLKTQY
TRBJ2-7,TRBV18,ASSPPNSGVTSYEQY
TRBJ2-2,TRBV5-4,ASSFGLAGNTGELF
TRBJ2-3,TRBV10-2,ASSWSGNTDTQY
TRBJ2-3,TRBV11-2,ASSLVFGTSTDTQY
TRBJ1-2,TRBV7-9,ASSFGERGGYT
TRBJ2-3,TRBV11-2,ASSLNAGKADTQY
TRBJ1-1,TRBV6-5,ASTKGDRGNTEAF
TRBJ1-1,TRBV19,ASSILPRTTRNTEAF
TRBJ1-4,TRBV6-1,ASKRDKNEKLF
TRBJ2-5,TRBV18,ASSESSGGETQY
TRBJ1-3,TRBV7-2,ASSRTGAGNTIY
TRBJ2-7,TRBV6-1,ASREAREQY
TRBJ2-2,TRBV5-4,ASSPGTGVGTGELF